The 30 T cell receptor beta chains in this list originate from one sample, sequenced in a study of CD8+ T cells in alopecia areata. As the sequencing template, cDNA was produced by extracting RNA and reverse transcribing it. Data came from immunoSEQ multiplex PCR; TCRdb stores just in-frame clones and leaves some out. This table holds over 85,000 clones, 60% to 65% found once. Noted treatment: oral pan-JAK inhibitor, 5-10 mg twice daily. Sequenced here: CD8+ T cells sorted from blood, sampled at week 4, from a patient treated with tofacitinib. These receptors came from a human donor with alopecia areata.

About this clone: Within the sample, other DNA sequences also encode this same CDR3. This chain links TRBV5-1 with TRBJ2-3; 10 nucleotides align to TRBD1. Trimming removed 0 bases from V and 1 base from J; junction bases left unmatched: 2. In germline, CDR1 is SGHRS, CDR2 YFSETQ. The CDR3 is 16 residues long. The chain's CDR3 is CASSLAGTGGTDTQYF. The CDR3 DNA follows: TGCGCCAGCAGCTTGGCGGGGACAGGGGGCACAGATACGCAGTATTTT. Filled out from reference TRBV5-1 and TRBJ2-3, the complete variable domain reads KAGVTQTPRYLIKTRGQQVTLSCSPISGHRSVSWYQQTPGQGLQFLFEYFSETQRNKGNFPGRFSGRQFSNSRSEMNVSTLELGDSALYLCASSLAGTGGTDTQYFGPGTRLTVL.

The rearrangement joins TRBV27 to TRBJ2-7; D is perhaps TRBD1 or TRBD2 (6 bases each). V was trimmed by 0 bases and J by 5 bases, leaving 17 bases between them. Germline V lookup: CDR1 MNHEY, CDR2 SMNVEV (reference sequence). This CDR3 contains 16 residues. CDR3: CASSLSRIRGGHEQYF. The CDR3 DNA is TGTGCCAGCAGTTTATCGCGTATCAGGGGAGGCCACGAGCAGTACTTC.

The chain has TRBV15 and TRBJ2-1; D is uncertain. CDR1 and CDR2 (germline): LNHNV, YYDKDF (reference sequence). This CDR3 has 14 amino acids. V was clipped by 4 bases and J by 6 bases, with 13 bases between them. The CDR3 DNA is TGTGCCACCAGCAAATTGGACGGGTCCAATGAGCAGTTCTTC. It is translated as CATSKLDGSNEQFF.

In its sample, this clone was seen many times. The V and J genes are TRBV9 and TRBJ2-1; D might be TRBD2 (5 bases). Germline V gene sequence: CDR1 SGDLS, CDR2 YYNGEE. Trimming pared 0 bases from V and 1 base from J, leaving 5 bases between. The CDR3 is 14 residues long. The DNA for the CDR3 is TGTGCCAGCAGCGTAGGAGGGTCCTACAATGAGCAGTTCTTC. Translation: CASSVGGSYNEQFF.

The V gene is TRBV4-3, the J gene TRBJ1-2, with no clear D. Looked up from germline, CDR1 is LGHNA and CDR2 is YSLEER. Trimming pared 0 bases from V and 0 bases from J, leaving 8 bases between. This CDR3 comprises 15 residues. CDR3 sequence reads: CASSQDPGANYGYTF. CDR3 bases: TGCGCCAGCAGCCAAGACCCCGGTGCTAACTATGGCTACACCTTC.

V is TRBV6-6 and J is TRBJ2-1; the D gene could be TRBD1 or TRBD2 (5 bases each). CDR3 size: 12 residues. Germline V CDR1 and CDR2: MNHNY, SVGAGI (reference sequence). Trimming pared 7 bases from V and 7 bases from J, leaving 11 bases between. CDR3 loop: CASTHGTNEQFF. CDR3 nucleotide sequence: TGTGCCAGCACCCACGGGACGAATGAGCAGTTCTTC.

The rearrangement links TRBV2 to TRBJ1-1, with D unresolved. Germline V gene sequence: CDR1 SNHLY, CDR2 FYNNEI. V was cut by 6 bases and J by 0 bases, with 8 bases left in between. The CDR3 extends over 13 amino acids. The CDR3 sequence is CASSYSVNTEAFF. The DNA for the CDR3 is TGTGCCAGCAGCTATAGTGTGAACACTGAAGCTTTCTTT.

V and J are TRBV7-9 and TRBJ2-3; weak D call: TRBD1 (5 bases). With 4 bases removed from V and 1 base from J, the gap between germline ends came to 9 bases. The length of the CDR3 is 14 residues. Germline CDR1 is SEHNR and CDR2 is FQNEAQ (reference sequence). CDR3 sequence: CASSSPTGTDTQYF. The CDR3 DNA is TGTGCCAGCAGCTCCCCGACAGGCACAGATACGCAGTATTTT.

This clone was recorded at least ten times. V gene TRBV29-1 combines with J gene TRBJ2-4; D possibly corresponds to TRBD1 (5 bases). The V and J ends lost 0 bases and 1 base respectively, with 10 bases between them. The CDR3 consists of 15 residues. Germline V gives CDR1 SQVTM, CDR2 ANQGSEA. CDR3 region: CSVEDPRDAKNIQYF. In DNA, the CDR3 is TGCAGCGTTGAAGATCCCAGGGATGCCAAAAACATTCAGTACTTC.

The chain has TRBV9 and TRBJ1-2; no reliable D call. V gave up 4 bases and J gave up 6 bases, with 16 bases separating them. This CDR3 is built from 14 residues. The germline CDR1 and CDR2 sequences are SGDLS and YYNGEE. CDR3 bases: TGTGCCAGCAGCTTATCTGTATACGGTAATGGCTACACCTTC. Protein product: CASSLSVYGNGYTF.

This clone was seen many times. The V gene is TRBV10-3, the J gene TRBJ2-2, with D uncertain. Germline-derived CDR1 and CDR2 are ENHRY and SYGVKD. This CDR3 contains 16 residues. Trimming shortened V by 0 bases and J by 5 bases, and 13 bases separated the two germline ends. DNA for the CDR3: TGTGCCATCAGTGAGTCGGTCGGGCCCCCGACCGGGGAGCTGTTTTTT. Protein: CAISESVGPPTGELFF.

The chain uses TRBV12-5 and TRBJ2-1, with TRBD1 matching over 7 bases. This CDR3 region has 18 residues. The J segment lost 2 bases and the V segment lost 3 bases, leaving 13 bases of the junction unmatched. Per the germline V gene, CDR1 is LGHNT and CDR2 is FRNRAP. CDR3 in amino acids: CASGFSLGQPEAYNEQFF. CDR3 sequence (DNA): TGTGCTAGTGGTTTTTCACTGGGACAGCCCGAAGCCTACAATGAGCAGTTCTTC.

This clone has just a few counts. The V and J genes are TRBV4-1 and TRBJ1-3, with D maybe TRBD1 (6 bases). V was pared by 4 bases and J by 0 bases, with 13 bases between. Germline lookup yields CDR1 MGHRA and CDR2 YSYEKL. This CDR3 is built from 16 residues. The DNA of the CDR3 is TGCGCCAGCAGCCGGGACCCAGGGGACTCTGGAAACACCATATATTTT. Protein product: CASSRDPGDSGNTIYF.

The chain uses TRBV9 and TRBJ1-1, with a tentative D call TRBD1 (6 bases). Trimming shortened V by 2 bases and J by 4 bases, and 21 bases separated the two germline ends. Germline assignment: CDR1 SGDLS and CDR2 YYNGEE. CDR3 length: 17 amino acids. CDR3 sequence: CASSVAAHRVGSTEAFF. DNA for the CDR3: TGTGCCAGCAGCGTTGCGGCCCACAGGGTGGGCTCCACTGAAGCTTTCTTT.

The chain recombines TRBV4-1 with TRBJ2-7; 9 bases agree with TRBD2. Germline V gene data show CDR1 as MGHRA and CDR2 as YSYEKL. CDR3 length: 18 residues. Trimming cost V 1 base and J 3 bases; bases outside gene matches: 13. The CDR3 DNA reads TGCGCCAGCAGCCAAGTATTTACAGCGGGAGGTTTAAACTACGAGCAGTACTTC. It translates to CASSQVFTAGGLNYEQYF.

The chain uses TRBV5-6 and TRBJ1-1; no clear D gene. The CDR3 extends over 13 amino acids. Germline V lookup: CDR1 SGHDT, CDR2 YYEEEE. V lost 0 bases and J lost 7, with 10 bases in between. CDR3 region: CASSLGASVEAFF. The CDR3 DNA follows: TGTGCCAGCAGCTTGGGGGCTTCGGTTGAAGCTTTCTTT.

The CDR3 nucleotides read TGCGCCAGCAGCCTTACGCAGGGGGGGGGCTCCTACGAGCAGTACTTC. Translating it yields CASSLTQGGGSYEQYF. This chain joins TRBV4-1 and TRBJ2-7, with D perhaps given as TRBD1 or TRBD2 (7 bases each). This CDR3 comprises 16 residues. Between the trimmed V and J ends, which lost 4 bases and 0 bases, there was a span of 16 bases. Germline V gives CDR1 MGHRA, CDR2 YSYEKL.

The chain employs TRBV4-1 and TRBJ2-3; 16 nucleotides align to TRBD2. Unmatched junction bases numbered 13, after V lost 4 bases and J lost 0 bases. The CDR3 contains 21 residues. The germline V gene has CDR1 MGHRA and CDR2 YSYEKL. DNA for the CDR3: TGCGCCAGCAGCCCTCACGAGGGGACTAGCGGGGGGGCCCCTAGCACAGATACGCAGTATTTT. It translates to CASSPHEGTSGGAPSTDTQYF.

This clone has a count of ten or more. The chain links TRBV7-8 to TRBJ2-3, with TRBD2 matching over 7 bases. The CDR3 sequence is 15 residues long. V gave up 5 bases and J gave up 6 bases; unmatched junction bases: 11. Germline lookup yields CDR1 SGHVS and CDR2 FQNEAQ. The CDR3 loop is CASSPGGREDDTQYF. Here the CDR3 DNA reads TGTGCCAGCAGCCCCGGGGGACGGGAGGATGATACGCAGTATTTT.

The rearrangement uses TRBV15 and TRBJ1-5, with 8 bases identical to TRBD1. The CDR3 has 15 residues. Per germline, CDR1 LNHNV and CDR2 YYDKDF (reference sequence). The V gene end was trimmed by 0 bases and the J gene end by 4 bases; junction bases not matched to a gene: 2. The CDR3 region is CATSREGQANQPQHF. The CDR3 region has the DNA TGTGCCACCAGCAGAGAGGGACAGGCAAATCAGCCCCAGCATTTT.

The V and J genes are TRBV9 and TRBJ2-3; D gene uncertain. Trimming left V 3 bases short and J 0 bases short, with 14 bases between. Germline V lookup: CDR1 SGDLS, CDR2 YYNGEE. The CDR3 covers 16 residues. The DNA for the CDR3 is TGTGCCAGCAGCGCACACCAGACGAGAAGCACAGATACGCAGTATTTT. Protein sequence: CASSAHQTRSTDTQYF.

The chain couples TRBV4-3 to TRBJ2-3, with unresolved D. The germline gives CDR1 LGHNA, CDR2 YSLEER. The CDR3 has 13 amino acids. Trimming removed 0 bases from V and 6 bases from J, with 7 bases in between. CDR3 nucleotide sequence: TGCGCCAGCAGCCAAGATCGATCGGATACGCAGTATTTT. Its translation: CASSQDRSDTQYF.

The chain links TRBV9 to TRBJ2-3; D uncertain. Germline CDR1 and CDR2: SGDLS and YYNGEE. Trimming removed 1 base at V and 6 bases at J, with 9 bases between. The CDR3 sequence is 13 residues long. Here the CDR3 reads CASSVFVSDTQYF. The CDR3 DNA sequence: TGTGCCAGCAGCGTATTCGTATCGGATACGCAGTATTTT.

This clone was found a few times. The genes are TRBV29-1 and TRBJ2-1; a weak D match, TRBD1 (5 bases). V was shortened by 7 bases and J by 6 bases, with 10 bases between the two germline ends. Germline loops: CDR1 SQVTM, CDR2 ANQGSEA. This CDR3 has 11 residues. The CDR3 loop is CSARQGNEQFF. Written as DNA, the CDR3 is TGCAGCGCCCGCCAGGGCAATGAGCAGTTCTTC.

This clone was counted once. The chain uses TRBV7-9 and TRBJ2-3; 8 positions agree with TRBD2. The CDR3 covers 16 residues. V shed 2 bases, J shed 0 bases, and the junction held 4 bases outside the gene matches. Germline V gene sequence: CDR1 SEHNR, CDR2 FQNEAQ (reference sequence). This CDR3 reads CASSLPTSGSTDTQYF. The DNA for the CDR3 is TGTGCCAGCAGCTTACCCACTAGCGGTAGCACAGATACGCAGTATTTT.

The V gene is TRBV7-9, the J gene TRBJ2-4; TRBD2 matches at 9 bases. Germline CDR1 reads SEHNR; CDR2 reads FQNEAQ (reference sequence). The CDR3 loop spans 14 amino acids. The junction had 6 bases not matched to a gene; V was cut back by 4 bases and J by 8 bases. The CDR3 DNA reads as TGTGCCAGCAGCTCACCGGGACTAGCAGACATTCAGTACTTC. The encoded protein is CASSSPGLADIQYF.

A few counts support this clone. The CDR3, as DNA: TGCGCCAGCAGCTTATCGCAGGGGAGATTTGACGAGCAGTACTTC. Translating it yields CASSLSQGRFDEQYF. The chain recombines TRBV5-1 with TRBJ2-7; D possibly corresponds to TRBD1 (6 bases). CDR1 and CDR2 (germline): SGHRS, YFSETQ. Trimming pared 2 bases from V and 5 bases from J, leaving 17 bases between. CDR3 length: 15 residues.

This chain links TRBV4-1 with TRBJ2-6; D gene unclear. CDR1 is MGHRA, CDR2 YSYEKL, per germline. Trimming took off 1 base at V and 4 bases at J, with 11 bases between the two ends. The CDR3 has 16 amino acids. The CDR3 sequence is CASSQVATAGANVLTF. The DNA of the CDR3 is TGCGCCAGCAGCCAAGTGGCCACTGCGGGGGCCAACGTCCTGACTTTC.

The rearrangement links TRBV7-8 to TRBJ2-7; unclear D gene. This CDR3 spans 13 amino acids. V lost 5 bases and J 2 bases, leaving 10 bases between the germline ends. Germline V gene lookup returns CDR1 SGHVS and CDR2 FQNEAQ. The DNA for the CDR3 is TGTGCCAGCAGCCCCGGGCCGGCCTACGAGCAGTACTTC. Amino acids: CASSPGPAYEQYF.

The rearrangement joins TRBV2 to TRBJ2-7, with D unclear. Germline CDR1 and CDR2: SNHLY and FYNNEI. The CDR3 covers 11 residues. The V end was cut by 6 bases, the J end by 3 bases, with 6 bases between. The CDR3 DNA sequence: TGTGCCAGCAGGGAAAACTACGAGCAGTACTTC. This codes for CASRENYEQYF.